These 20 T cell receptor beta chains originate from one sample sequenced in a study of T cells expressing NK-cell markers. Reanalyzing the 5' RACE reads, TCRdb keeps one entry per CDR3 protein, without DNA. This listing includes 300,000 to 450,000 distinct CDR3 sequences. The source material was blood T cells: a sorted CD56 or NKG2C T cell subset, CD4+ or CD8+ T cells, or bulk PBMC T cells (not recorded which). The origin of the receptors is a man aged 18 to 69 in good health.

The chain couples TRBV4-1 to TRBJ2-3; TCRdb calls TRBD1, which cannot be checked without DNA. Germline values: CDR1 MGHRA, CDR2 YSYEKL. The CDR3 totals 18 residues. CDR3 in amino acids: CASSQDIRTGVESDTQYF.

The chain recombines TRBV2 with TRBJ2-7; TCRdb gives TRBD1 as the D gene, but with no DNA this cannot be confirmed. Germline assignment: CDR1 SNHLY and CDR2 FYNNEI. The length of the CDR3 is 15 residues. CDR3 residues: CASSRDRSSSYEQYF. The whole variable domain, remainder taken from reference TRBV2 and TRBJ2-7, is EPEVTQTPSHQVTQMGQEVILRCVPISNHLYFYWYRQILGQKVEFLVSFYNNEISEKSEIFDDQFSVERPDGSNFTLKIRSTKLEDSAMYFCASSRDRSSSYEQYFGPGTRLTVT.

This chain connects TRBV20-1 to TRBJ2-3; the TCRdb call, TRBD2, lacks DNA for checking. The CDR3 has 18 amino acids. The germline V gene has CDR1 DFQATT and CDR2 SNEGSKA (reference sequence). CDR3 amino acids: CSARDLGRDQKSTDTQYF.

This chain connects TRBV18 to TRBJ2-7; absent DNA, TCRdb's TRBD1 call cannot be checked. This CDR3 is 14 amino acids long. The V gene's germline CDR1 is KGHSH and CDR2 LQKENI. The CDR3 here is CASRGTGVFYEQYF.

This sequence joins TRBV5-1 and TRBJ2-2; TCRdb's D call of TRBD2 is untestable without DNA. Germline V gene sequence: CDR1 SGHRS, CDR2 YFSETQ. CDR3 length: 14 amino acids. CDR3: CASSGAGRVGELFF.

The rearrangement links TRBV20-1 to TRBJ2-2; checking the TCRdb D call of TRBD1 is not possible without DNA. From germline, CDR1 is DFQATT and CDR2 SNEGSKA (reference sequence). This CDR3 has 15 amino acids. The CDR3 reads CSARLGALSTGDLFF.

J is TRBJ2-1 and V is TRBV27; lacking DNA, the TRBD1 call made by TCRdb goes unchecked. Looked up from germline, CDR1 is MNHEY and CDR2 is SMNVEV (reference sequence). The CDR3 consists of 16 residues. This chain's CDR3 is CASSLTGSPQFNEQFF.

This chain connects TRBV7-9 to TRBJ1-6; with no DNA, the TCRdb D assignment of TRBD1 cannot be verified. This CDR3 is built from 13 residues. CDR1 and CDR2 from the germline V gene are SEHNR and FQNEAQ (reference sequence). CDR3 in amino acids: CASSPKTGGPLHF.

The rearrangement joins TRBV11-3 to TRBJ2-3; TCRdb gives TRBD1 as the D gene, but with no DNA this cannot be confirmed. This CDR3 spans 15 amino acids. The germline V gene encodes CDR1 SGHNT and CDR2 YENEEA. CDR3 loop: CASSLGGGRADTQYF.

CDR3 amino acids: CASTKGQGIETQYF. The rearrangement joins TRBV21-1 to TRBJ2-5; the D call from TCRdb, TRBD1, cannot be confirmed without DNA. TRBV21-1 corresponds to a pseudogene. The CDR3 has 14 amino acids.

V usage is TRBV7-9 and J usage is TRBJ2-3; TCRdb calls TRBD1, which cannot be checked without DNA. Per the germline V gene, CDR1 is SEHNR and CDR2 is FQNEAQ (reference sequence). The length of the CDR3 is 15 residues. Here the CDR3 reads CASSFLRGAGDTQYF.

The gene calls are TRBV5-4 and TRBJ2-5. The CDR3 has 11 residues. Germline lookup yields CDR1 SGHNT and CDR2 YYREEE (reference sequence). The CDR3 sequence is CASSLRGNQYF.

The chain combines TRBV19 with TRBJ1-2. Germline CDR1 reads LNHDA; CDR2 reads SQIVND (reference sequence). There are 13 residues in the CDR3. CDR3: CASSIFRFSGYTF.

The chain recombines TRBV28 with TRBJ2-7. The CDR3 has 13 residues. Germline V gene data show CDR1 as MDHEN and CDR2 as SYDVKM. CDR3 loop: CASSLMGLREQYF.

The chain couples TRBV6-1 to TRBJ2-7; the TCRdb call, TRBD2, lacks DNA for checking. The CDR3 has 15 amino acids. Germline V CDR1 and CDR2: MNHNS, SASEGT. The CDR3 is CASSLFSGVGYEQYF.

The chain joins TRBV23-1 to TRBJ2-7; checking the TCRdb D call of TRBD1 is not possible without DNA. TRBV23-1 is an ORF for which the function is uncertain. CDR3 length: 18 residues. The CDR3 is CASSQMGFPDSRRYEQYF.

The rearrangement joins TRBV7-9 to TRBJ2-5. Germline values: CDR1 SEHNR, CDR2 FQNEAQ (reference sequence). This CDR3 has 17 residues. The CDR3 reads CASSLTMTFPEVETQYF.

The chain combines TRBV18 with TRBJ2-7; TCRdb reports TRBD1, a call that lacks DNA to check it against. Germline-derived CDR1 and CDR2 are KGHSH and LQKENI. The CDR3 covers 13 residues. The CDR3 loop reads CASSPGQDYEQYF.

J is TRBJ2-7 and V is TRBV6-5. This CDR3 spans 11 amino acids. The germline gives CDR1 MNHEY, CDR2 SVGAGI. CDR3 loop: CASSYTGEQYF.

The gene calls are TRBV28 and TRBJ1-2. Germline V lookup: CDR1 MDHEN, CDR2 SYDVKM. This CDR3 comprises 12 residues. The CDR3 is CASSARMYGYTF.